This record covers a single TCR beta chain. Antigen specificity is unknown. The assay was immunoSEQ multiplex PCR, and TCRdb's table has in-frame clones only and misses some. The sample consists of 300,000 to 400,000 clones, 87% of them appearing once. This sample was taken from a study of Ad26.COV2.S vaccination and SARS-CoV-2 variants. Whole-study context: In the study, Ad26.COV2.S was injected intramuscularly once, or twice 56 days apart.

Study-level results: Vaccinees reportedly had broad spike-specific CD8+ and CD4+ T cell responses. The study found higher spike-specific TCR breadth in vaccine than placebo recipients.

As to treatment: around 19 received Ad26.COV2.S at low or high dose, single or two shots; 5 received placebo; per-sample allocation not given. Each sample was drawn 63 days after the first injection (of vaccine or placebo). This vaccine is an Ad26 vector that expresses the Wuhan-strain SARS-CoV-2 spike. This CDR3 is 19 amino acids long. Germline V gene lookup returns CDR1 LGHNA and CDR2 YNFKEQ. V was shortened by 0 bases and J by 0 bases, with 15 bases between the two germline ends. The receptor was derived from a person between 18 and 60 years old who received the Ad26.COV2.S COVID-19 vaccine or a placebo. The chain employs TRBV4-2 and TRBJ2-6; D gene ambiguous. Sequenced material: peripheral blood, taken in a trial of Ad26.COV2.S vaccine versus placebo. The CDR3 nucleotides read TGTGCCAGCAGCCAAGATTTAAGAGGACGGAGCTCTGGGGCCAACGTCCTGACTTTC. It encodes CASSQDLRGRSSGANVLTF.